Listed below are T cell receptor beta chains from one sample, sequenced in a study of beta chain features in type 1 diabetes. Sequencing was performed with immunoSEQ multiplex PCR; in TCRdb, only in-frame clones are kept and a portion is missing. In the table there are 200,000 to 250,000 clones, around 13% of which are singletons. The specimen sequenced was naive CD4+ T cells from blood. These receptors came from a man aged 25 to 45 with type 1 diabetes. Both conserved end residues are part of each CDR3. The order of the fields is J gene, V gene, D gene, clone size, CDR3 DNA, CDR3 protein. D genes are given only for firm matches. Clone size is not always given. Where it is, it says once, few, many or a class for expanded clones.

>TRBJ2-2|TRBV10-3|TRBD1|NA
TGTGCCATCAGGATAGACAGGGACACCGGGGAGCTGTTTTTT
CAIRIDRDTGELFF
>TRBJ2-3|TRBV30|TRBD1|few
TGTGCCTGGAGTTCGCGAGGACAGGGCCGGGATACGCAGTATTTT
CAWSSRGQGRDTQYF
>TRBJ2-4|TRBV2|TRBD1|NA
TGTGCCAGCAGCAGAGACAGGGGCGGCAAAAACATTCAGTACTTC
CASSRDRGGKNIQYF
>TRBJ2-2|TRBV4-1|TRBD2|NA
TGCGCCAGCGCCCAACTAGCGGGCACCGGGGAGCTGTTTTTT
CASAQLAGTGELFF
>TRBJ2-1|TRBV23-1|NA|many
TGCGCCAGCAGTTTTGGGGCTGGGCAGTTCTTC
CASSFGAGQFF
>TRBJ1-2|TRBV29-1|TRBD1|few
TGCAGCGTCACTGACAGGGGCCGTTATGGCTACACCTTC
CSVTDRGRYGYTF
>TRBJ1-1|TRBV6-5|NA|few
TGTGCCAGCAGTTACGGAGCAGGGTCAATTAACACTGAAGCTTTCTTT
CASSYGAGSINTEAFF
>TRBJ2-3|TRBV11-2|TRBD2|few
TGTGCCAGCAGCCTTAGCGGGGGGTCCACAGATACGCAGTATTTT
CASSLSGGSTDTQYF
>TRBJ2-3|TRBV18|NA|few
TGTGCCAGCTCACCACCGCCCAACGGGGGAGATACGCAGTATTTT
CASSPPPNGGDTQYF
>TRBJ2-7|TRBV5-1|NA|few
TGCGCCAGCAGCGCGGATTGGGTCGAGCAGTACTTC
CASSADWVEQYF
>TRBJ2-1|TRBV27|TRBD2|NA
TGTGCCAGCAGTTTAACGATACTAGCGGCTGGGTACAATGAGCAGTTCTTC
CASSLTILAAGYNEQFF
>TRBJ2-1|TRBV6-6|TRBD2|few
TGTGCCAGCAGATTGAGCGGGGGGGCCAATGAGCAGTTCTTC
CASRLSGGANEQFF
>TRBJ2-5|TRBV7-9|NA|NA
TGTGCCAGCAGCACTGGGGGGTGGACCCAGTACTTC
CASSTGGWTQYF
>TRBJ2-3|TRBV6-5|TRBD1|NA
TGTGCCAGCAGTTCCTCCCAGGGGGTAACAGATACGCAGTATTTT
CASSSSQGVTDTQYF